The rows below give T cell receptor beta chains drawn from one sample of a study of OX40 agonist ivuxolimab in advanced cancers. Some clones are missing from TCRdb's copy, which holds only in-frame ones; the method was immunoSEQ multiplex PCR. The sample has fewer than 90,000 clones, around 90% seen once. This specimen was CD4+ or CD8+ T cells sorted from blood, taken in a trial of the OX40 agonist ivuxolimab. The receptor source for this set is an adult with an advanced solid tumor such as melanoma, head and neck, liver or kidney cancer. Each CDR3 is given with its conserved first and last residue. A D gene is named only where the DNA matches it firmly. Size is stated for part of the rows, as once, few or many counts, or as a class when the clone is expanded.

abundance	j_gene	d_gene	v_gene	CDR3nt	CDR3aa
-	TRBJ1-4	-	TRBV27	TGTGCCAGCAGTTTCACTCCCCCTGAAAAACTGTTTTTT	CASSFTPPEKLFF
-	TRBJ2-7	TRBD2	TRBV28	TGTGCCAGCACGGGGACTAGCGAGCAGTACTTC	CASTGTSEQYF
-	TRBJ2-7	TRBD1	TRBV18	TGTGCCAGCTCACCCGGGACAGGGAACCACGAGCAGTACTTC	CASSPGTGNHEQYF
-	TRBJ1-5	TRBD1	TRBV28	TGTGCCAGCAGTTCTGAAACAGGGGGCAATCAGCCCCAGCATTTT	CASSSETGGNQPQHF
-	TRBJ2-1	TRBD2	TRBV28	TGTGCCAGCAAAAGGAGCGGGAGGCCAGAGAGTGAGCAGTTCTTC	CASKRSGRPESEQFF
once	TRBJ2-1	TRBD2	TRBV5-4	TGTGCCAGCAGCGTAGGGACTAGGGAGCAGTTCTTC	CASSVGTREQFF
-	TRBJ2-5	-	TRBV19	TGTGCCAGTAGTATCACCCAGGGACCGGAGACCCAGTACTTC	CASSITQGPETQYF
-	TRBJ1-3	-	TRBV14	TGTGCCAGCAGCCAAAACAGGGGAAACACCATATATTTT	CASSQNRGNTIYF
few	TRBJ1-1	-	TRBV28	TGTGCCAGTATACGGCAGAACACTGAAGCTTTCTTT	CASIRQNTEAFF
-	TRBJ2-3	-	TRBV6-5	TGTGCCAGCAGTTACTCGAGTGGGACTCTCACAGATACGCAGTATTTT	CASSYSSGTLTDTQYF
-	TRBJ2-7	TRBD1	TRBV5-6	TGTGCCAGCAGCTTAGGGTACAGGGGCGACGAGCAGTACTTC	CASSLGYRGDEQYF
-	TRBJ2-1	TRBD2	TRBV11-2	TGTGCCAGCAGCTCGGGACTAGCGGGAGTCCATGAGCAGTTCTTC	CASSSGLAGVHEQFF
-	TRBJ2-6	TRBD2	TRBV7-8	TGTGCCAGCACCGGGACTAGCGGTTCGGGTCCTGGGGCCAACGTCCTGACTTTC	CASTGTSGSGPGANVLTF
-	TRBJ1-1	TRBD1	TRBV27	TGTGCCAGCAGCCGGCGGGACAGGGGGCTCTCCACTGAAGCTTTCTTT	CASSRRDRGLSTEAFF
-	TRBJ2-7	-	TRBV22-1	TGTCCTGGGAGCGCACTGAACAGGGGGCCCTACGAGCAGTACTTC	CPGSALNRGPYEQYF
-	TRBJ2-2	-	TRBV9	TGTGCCAGCAGCGTAAACACAGGGAGGAACACCGGGGAGCTGTTTTTT	CASSVNTGRNTGELFF
-	TRBJ1-3	-	TRBV5-1	TGCGCCAGCAGTCCAGGGGCAACTGGAAACACCATATATTTT	CASSPGATGNTIYF
-	TRBJ2-2	-	TRBV5-1	TGCGCCAGCAGCCTCCCATTGGGGGACACCGGGGAGCTGTTTTTT	CASSLPLGDTGELFF
once	TRBJ1-4	-	TRBV19	TGTGCCAGTAGTCATGGGAATCGGAATGAAAAACTGTTTTTT	CASSHGNRNEKLFF
-	TRBJ2-1	TRBD2	TRBV6-5	TGTGCCAGCAGTTCCGGACTAGCATACAATGAGCAGTTCTTC	CASSSGLAYNEQFF
-	TRBJ1-2	TRBD1	TRBV6-1	TGTGCCAGCAGGTGGACAGGGAGGAACTATGGCTACACCTTC	CASRWTGRNYGYTF
-	TRBJ1-2	-	TRBV10-3	TGTGCCATCAGTGATACCGCCCCTGACAGGATTTACGATGGCTACACCTTC	CAISDTAPDRIYDGYTF
-	TRBJ1-4	-	TRBV7-2	TGTGCCAGCAGCTTAGCGGTCCGGGGTGAAGAAAAACTGTTTTTT	CASSLAVRGEEKLFF
-	TRBJ2-3	-	TRBV5-4	TGTGCCAGCAGCTTGGGGGCTACGCAGTATTTT	CASSLGATQYF
once	TRBJ2-3	-	TRBV11-3	TGTGCCAGCAGCTTAGCGGGAGAAGGAGCAGATACGCAGTATTTT	CASSLAGEGADTQYF
-	TRBJ2-7	TRBD1	TRBV19	TGTGCCAGTAGTAAGGACAGGGCCTACGAGCAGTACTTC	CASSKDRAYEQYF
-	TRBJ2-3	TRBD2	TRBV5-1	TGCGCCAGCAGCTTGGGATTCGGGAGGGCTGGTGATACGCAGTATTTT	CASSLGFGRAGDTQYF
-	TRBJ1-4	-	TRBV30	TGTGCCTGGAGTGTAAGTAGGGCCGAAAAACTGTTTTTT	CAWSVSRAEKLFF